Presented here are 30 T cell receptor beta chains from one specimen sequenced in a study of blood T cell repertoires in COVID-19. TCRdb keeps only in-frame clones here, not all; method: immunoSEQ multiplex PCR. Of 200,000 to 250,000 clones in the sample, 65% to 90% are singletons; the top ten hold 7.4%. Sequenced material: peripheral blood. The receptors stem from a woman aged 45 to 65 with acute or convalescent COVID-19.

This chain joins TRBV5-1 and TRBJ1-1, with 11 bases matching TRBD1. V lost 5 bases and J lost 4; bases outside the gene matches: 7. Looked up from germline, CDR1 is SGHRS and CDR2 is YFSETQ. This CDR3 comprises 15 residues. CDR3 protein: CASSWTGGAGTEAFF. The CDR3 nucleotides read TGCGCCAGCAGTTGGACAGGGGGCGCGGGCACTGAAGCTTTCTTT.

This chain uses TRBV7-2 with TRBJ2-1; 11 bases agree with TRBD2. The CDR3 extends over 15 amino acids. The V gene end was trimmed by 8 bases and the J gene end by 9 bases; junction bases not matched to a gene: 12. The germline V gene has CDR1 SGHTA and CDR2 FQGNSA. The CDR3 is CASLPLLAGGSEQFF. CDR3 bases: TGTGCCAGCCTCCCGTTGCTAGCGGGGGGTAGTGAGCAGTTCTTC.

V is TRBV11-2 and J is TRBJ2-5; tentatively, D is TRBD2 (5 bases). Germline CDR1 SGHAT, CDR2 FQNNGV. CDR3 size: 16 residues. V was clipped by 2 bases and J by 0 bases, with 13 bases between them. The CDR3 spells CASSLSASWHQETQYF. Written as DNA, the CDR3 is TGTGCCAGCAGCTTATCAGCTAGCTGGCACCAAGAGACCCAGTACTTC.

This clone was detected a few times. The chain carries TRBV6-2 or TRBV6-3 and TRBJ2-1, with D maybe TRBD2 (5 bases). CDR1 is MNHEY and CDR2 is SVGEGT in the germline V gene. V lost 5 bases and J lost 10, with 9 bases in between. The CDR3 consists of 11 residues. The CDR3 region has the DNA TGTGCCAGCAGTACCGGGGAAGAGCAGTTCTTC. It codes for CASSTGEEQFF.

The chain carries TRBV27 and TRBJ2-7, with 11 positions matching TRBD1. Germline V gene lookup returns CDR1 MNHEY and CDR2 SMNVEV (reference sequence). This CDR3 has 15 residues. The V segment lost 2 bases and the J segment 3 bases; nucleotides outside the gene matches: 3. CDR3 amino acids: CASSLTGTGGYEQYF. CDR3 coding DNA: TGTGCCAGCAGTTTAACCGGGACAGGGGGCTACGAGCAGTACTTC.

V usage is TRBV7-4 and J usage is TRBJ2-1, with 14 nucleotides matching TRBD2. The V gene's germline CDR1 is SGHVT and CDR2 SQSDAQ. This CDR3 has 18 amino acids. The V and J ends lost 9 bases and 1 base, in that order; junction bases with no gene match: 11. CDR3 in amino acids: CASYRRLAGGLSYNEQFF. The CDR3 DNA reads TGTGCCAGTTACCGTCGACTAGCGGGAGGGTTATCCTACAATGAGCAGTTCTTC.

This chain connects TRBV9 to TRBJ1-6; 7 positions match TRBD1. The CDR3 runs 15 residues. V shed 4 bases, J shed 5 bases, and the junction held 6 bases outside the gene matches. Looked up from germline, CDR1 is SGDLS and CDR2 is YYNGEE. CDR3 loop: CASSTGTANNSPLHF. In DNA form, the CDR3 reads TGTGCCAGCAGCACCGGGACAGCTAATAATTCACCCCTCCACTTT.

The chain combines TRBV5-1 with TRBJ1-4; D is uncertain. Germline V gives CDR1 SGHRS, CDR2 YFSETQ. V was trimmed by 2 bases and J by 4 bases, leaving 9 bases between them. CDR3 length: 14 residues. For the CDR3, the DNA is TGCGCCAGCAGCTTCGCGAACAGTAATGAAAAACTGTTTTTT. Protein sequence: CASSFANSNEKLFF.

J is TRBJ2-1 and V is TRBV11-2; the D gene is possibly TRBD1 (5 bases). The CDR3 is made up of 16 amino acids. The germline CDR1 and CDR2 sequences are SGHAT and FQNNGV. Trimming left V 5 bases short and J 8 bases short, with 22 bases between. The CDR3 protein is CASSTGRARVTDEQFF. The CDR3 DNA is TGTGCCAGCAGCACGGGCAGGGCTCGAGTAACCGATGAGCAGTTCTTC.

This clone was detected once. The chain has TRBV20-1 and TRBJ1-1; no definite D call. The CDR3 spans 15 residues. Trimming removed 3 bases from V and 1 base from J, with 15 bases in between. Per germline, CDR1 DFQATT and CDR2 SNEGSKA (reference sequence). Here the CDR3 reads CSASSYETQNTEAFF. The CDR3 bases are TGCAGTGCTAGTTCGTATGAGACTCAGAACACTGAAGCTTTCTTT.

V usage is TRBV9 and J usage is TRBJ1-5; D is ambiguous. The CDR3 consists of 15 residues. V was clipped by 3 bases and J by 1 base, with 11 bases between them. CDR1 is SGDLS and CDR2 is YYNGEE in the germline V gene. CDR3 DNA: TGTGCCAGCAGCGCAGACGGACTGAGCAATCAGCCCCAGCATTTT. Translation: CASSADGLSNQPQHF.

The CDR3: CAWSVRQGEGYTF. CDR3 bases: TGTGCCTGGAGTGTACGACAGGGAGAAGGCTACACCTTC. The chain combines TRBV30 with TRBJ1-2; 7 bases are shared with TRBD1. Germline lookup yields CDR1 GTSNPN and CDR2 SVGIG (reference sequence). The CDR3 runs to 13 residues. V was pared by 0 bases and J by 8 bases, with 6 bases of the junction left unmatched.

V and J are TRBV7-9 and TRBJ2-1; D is perhaps TRBD1 (6 bases). CDR3 length: 12 residues. Trimming took off 6 bases at V and 7 bases at J, with 10 bases between the two ends. Germline CDR1 reads SEHNR; CDR2 reads FQNEAQ (reference sequence). The CDR3: CASRRQVNEQFF. DNA for the CDR3: TGTGCCAGCAGAAGACAGGTTAATGAGCAGTTCTTC.

The genes are TRBV30 and TRBJ1-3, with a weak D call TRBD1 (5 bases). The CDR3 is 18 residues long. Germline V gene sequence: CDR1 GTSNPN, CDR2 SVGIG (reference sequence). V shed 1 base and J shed 1 base, with 20 bases lying between them. CDR3 sequence reads: CAWSARAPGKGSGNTIYF. The CDR3 DNA reads TGTGCCTGGAGTGCTCGGGCCCCAGGGAAGGGTTCTGGAAACACCATATATTTT.

The chain has TRBV19 and TRBJ2-3; TRBD2 agrees at 8 bases. This CDR3 is 16 amino acids long. Germline CDR1 LNHDA, CDR2 SQIVND (reference sequence). The ends lost 7 bases at V and 3 bases at J; junction bases unmatched: 12. The DNA for the CDR3 is TGTGCCAGTATAAGTTCCAGCGGGAGTCTGACAGATACGCAGTATTTT. It translates to CASISSSGSLTDTQYF.

J is TRBJ1-6 and V is TRBV27, with TRBD1 as a possible D gene (5 bases). Germline V lookup: CDR1 MNHEY, CDR2 SMNVEV (reference sequence). Deletions cut 6 bases from V and 15 bases from J, with 15 bases between. The CDR3 sequence is 12 residues long. Here the CDR3 DNA reads TGTGCCAGCAGAATGACCGGGACTCGCCTCCACTTT. Its translation: CASRMTGTRLHF.

The chain recombines TRBV6-5 with TRBJ2-1; TRBD2 matches at 7 bases. This CDR3 has 15 residues. The V gene end was trimmed by 3 bases and the J gene end by 11 bases; junction bases not matched to a gene: 13. Germline V CDR1 and CDR2: MNHEY, SVGAGI. CDR3: CASSYPPGGGLKQFF. CDR3 DNA sequence: TGTGCCAGCAGTTATCCCCCGGGAGGCGGGCTAAAGCAGTTCTTC.

The CDR3: CASSYRGRYNEQFF. The CDR3 nucleotides read TGTGCCAGCAGTTATCGGGGAAGGTACAATGAGCAGTTCTTC. The chain links TRBV5-6 to TRBJ2-1, with a weak D call TRBD2 (5 bases). This CDR3 is built from 14 residues. V lost 5 bases and J 4 bases, leaving 13 bases between the germline ends. Germline V CDR1 and CDR2: SGHDT, YYEEEE.

The rearrangement links TRBV30 to TRBJ2-3, with 7 positions matching TRBD2. J gave up 1 base and V 5 bases, and 3 bases lay outside the gene matches. Germline V gene sequence: CDR1 GTSNPN, CDR2 SVGIG (reference sequence). The CDR3 contains 13 residues. CDR3 sequence: CAWGTIRTDTQYF. CDR3 in DNA: TGTGCCTGGGGGACTATCCGCACAGATACGCAGTATTTT.

This rearrangement joins TRBV24-1 to TRBJ2-7, with 8 nucleotides matching TRBD1. The germline gives CDR1 KGHDR, CDR2 SFDVKD. The trim removed 1 base at V and 2 bases at J, leaving 9 bases unmatched. This CDR3 contains 17 residues. The CDR3, as DNA: TGTGCCACCAGTGATTTAGAGGAACGGGACAGGACCTACGAGCAGTACTTC. Protein sequence: CATSDLEERDRTYEQYF.

As for this clone: One junction end does not reproduce the germline sequence, and a read error may be involved. V usage is TRBV6-5 and J usage is TRBJ1-1; D is possibly TRBD1 (6 bases). The CDR3 totals 14 residues. Germline CDR1 reads MNHEY; CDR2 reads SVGAGI. The CDR3 DNA follows: TGTGCCAGCACTTACTCGGGGGCCCGCACTGAAGCTTTCTTT. Residues: CASTYSGARTEAFF.

The chain links TRBV5-1 to TRBJ1-2; 10 bases are shared with TRBD1. CDR1 and CDR2 (germline): SGHRS, YFSETQ. The CDR3 contains 16 residues. J gave up 6 bases and V 7 bases, and 15 bases lay outside the gene matches. The CDR3 reads CASRWAGTGVNDGYTF. CDR3 DNA sequence: TGCGCCAGCCGCTGGGCCGGGACAGGGGTGAACGATGGCTACACCTTC.

V gene TRBV3-1 (or the pseudogene TRBV3-2) combines with J gene TRBJ2-4; D might be TRBD1 (6 bases). Looked up from germline, CDR1 is LGHDT and CDR2 is YNNKEL (reference sequence). There are 14 residues in the CDR3. Trimming stripped 4 bases from V and 1 base from J, with 8 bases between. CDR3 coding DNA: TGTGCCAGCAGCCCTACAGGGGCCAAAAACATTCAGTACTTC. This encodes CASSPTGAKNIQYF.

V and J are TRBV6-6 and TRBJ1-2; D remains ambiguous. Per the germline V gene, CDR1 is MNHNY and CDR2 is SVGAGI (reference sequence). Trimming cost V 6 bases and J 5 bases, with 10 bases left between them. This CDR3 has 12 residues. Written as DNA, the CDR3 is TGTGCCAGCAGACTATCAGAGTATGGCTACACCTTC. Its translation: CASRLSEYGYTF.

The genes are TRBV19 and TRBJ2-5; D not resolved. Germline V gene sequence: CDR1 LNHDA, CDR2 SQIVND (reference sequence). The CDR3 loop spans 13 amino acids. V was pared by 2 bases and J by 5 bases, with 9 bases between. Here the CDR3 reads CASSIPAAETQYF. The CDR3 DNA reads TGTGCCAGTAGTATACCTGCGGCTGAGACCCAGTACTTC.

V is TRBV10-2 and J is TRBJ2-1, with 7 bases identical to TRBD1. CDR3 size: 13 residues. Losses at the gene ends were 5 bases for V and 7 bases for J; bases not matched to a gene: 5. The V gene's germline CDR1 is WSHSY and CDR2 SAAADI. The CDR3 is CASSYLRGNEQFF. CDR3 DNA sequence: TGCGCCAGCAGTTACCTCAGGGGGAATGAGCAGTTCTTC.

J is TRBJ2-3 and V is TRBV6-6; D possibly corresponds to TRBD1 (6 bases). V lost 6 bases and J 0 bases, leaving 10 bases between the germline ends. The germline V gene encodes CDR1 MNHNY and CDR2 SVGAGI (reference sequence). The CDR3 extends over 14 amino acids. The CDR3 region is CASSSQGSTDTQYF. The CDR3 DNA reads TGTGCCAGCAGCTCGCAGGGGAGCACAGATACGCAGTATTTT.

The chain carries TRBV7-9 and TRBJ1-1; 8 bases are a match to TRBD1. Germline CDR1 SEHNR, CDR2 FQNEAQ (reference sequence). V lost 3 bases to trimming and J lost 6 bases; unmatched junction nucleotides: 6. The length of the CDR3 is 14 residues. CDR3 in DNA: TGTGCCAGCAGCTTCCAGGGGGCGTTGGCTGAAGCTTTCTTT. Protein: CASSFQGALAEAFF. The variable domain in full, with the rest retrieved from reference TRBV7-9 and TRBJ1-1, is DTGVSQNPRHKITKRGQNVTFRCDPISEHNRLYWYRQTLGQGPEFLTYFQNEAQLEKSRLLSDRFSAERPKGSFSTLEIQRTEQGDSAMYLCASSFQGALAEAFFGQGTRLTVV.

The chain couples TRBV7-2 to TRBJ1-6; weak D call: TRBD1 (5 bases). The CDR3 spans 16 residues. Between the trimmed V and J ends, which lost 5 bases and 6 bases, there was a span of 17 bases. Germline V gene sequence: CDR1 SGHTA, CDR2 FQGNSA. The CDR3: CASSRGAGLVNSPLHF. The DNA of the CDR3 is TGTGCCAGCAGCCGCGGGGCCGGGTTGGTTAATTCACCCCTCCACTTT.

The sample holds a few counts of this clone. The chain links TRBV4-2 to TRBJ2-5; tentative D call: TRBD1 (5 bases). The CDR3 runs 14 residues. Trimming took 1 base from V and 7 from J, leaving 13 bases between them. In germline, CDR1 is LGHNA, CDR2 YNFKEQ. DNA of the CDR3: TGTGCCAGCAGCCAAGGGCCAATTCAGGGGACCCAGTACTTC. It specifies CASSQGPIQGTQYF.